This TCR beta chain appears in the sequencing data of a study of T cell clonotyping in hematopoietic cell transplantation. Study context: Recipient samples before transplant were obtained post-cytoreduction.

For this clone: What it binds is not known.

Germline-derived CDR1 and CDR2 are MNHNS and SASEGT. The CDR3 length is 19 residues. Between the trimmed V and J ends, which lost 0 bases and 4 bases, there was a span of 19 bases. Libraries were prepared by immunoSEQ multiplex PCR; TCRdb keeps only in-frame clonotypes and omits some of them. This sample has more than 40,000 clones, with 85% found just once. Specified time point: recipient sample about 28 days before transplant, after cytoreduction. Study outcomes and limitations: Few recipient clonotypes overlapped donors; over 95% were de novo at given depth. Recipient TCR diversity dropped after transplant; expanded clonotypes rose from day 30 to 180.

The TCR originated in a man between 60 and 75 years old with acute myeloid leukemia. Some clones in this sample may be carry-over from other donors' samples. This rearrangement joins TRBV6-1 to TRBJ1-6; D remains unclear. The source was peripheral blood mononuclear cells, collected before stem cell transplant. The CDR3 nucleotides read TGTGCCAGCAGTGAAGCGGGATCCCGCACCAAACAATATAATTCACCCCTCCACTTT. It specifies CASSEAGSRTKQYNSPLHF.